The T cell receptor beta chain described here comes from a study of CD8+ T cells in alopecia areata. The ends lost 5 bases at V and 0 bases at J; junction bases unmatched: 2. The CDR3 totals 14 residues. The germline CDR1 and CDR2 sequences are SQVTM and ANQGSEA. Sequencing used cDNA as its template, made by extracting RNA and reverse transcribing it. Measured with immunoSEQ multiplex PCR; TCRdb has only the in-frame clones, and not every one. Altogether roughly 250,000 clones are present, about two thirds being singletons, with the ten largest covering approximately 1.2%. This clone was observed a few times.

This clonotype was sampled from a human donor with alopecia areata. The J gene is TRBJ2-3, the V gene TRBV29-1; TRBD2 aligns across 10 bases. The sample here was CD4+ T cells sorted from blood, taken at week 0. The CDR3 region has the DNA TGCAGCGTTCGAGCGGGGGGGAGCACAGATACGCAGTATTTT. Translation: CSVRAGGSTDTQYF.